The sequence of this T cell receptor (beta chain) was determined in a study of blood T cell repertoires in COVID-19. The overall study: Samples representing acute and convalescent COVID-19 were sourced from the United States, Italy and Spain. In each case, the material was cDNA or gDNA derived from T cells, B-cell-depleted T cells, or PBMCs.

The cohort comprised adults aged 18 to 89 years residing in approximately 22 US areas. Here immunoSEQ multiplex PCR was the method, and the copy in TCRdb shows in-frame clones only, minus some. In the table there are 190,000 or so clones, roughly 85% of which are singletons. Deletions cut 7 bases from V and 7 bases from J, with 14 bases between. CDR3 length: 13 residues. Germline values: CDR1 LNHDA, CDR2 SQIVND (reference sequence). Source material: PBMCs or T cells enriched from blood (not recorded which). V gene TRBV19 combines with J gene TRBJ2-1; tentative D call: TRBD2 (6 bases). The TCR originated in a man in his forties or fifties who had recovered from COVID-19. CDR3 region: CASTLGRQNEQFF. The CDR3 bases are TGTGCCAGTACGTTGGGGAGGCAAAATGAGCAGTTCTTC.